Shown below are 19 T cell receptor beta chains from a single sample sequenced in a study of blood T cells in healthy people across ages. A second roughly 6 to 12 cycle PCR used barcoded and J-beta primers. TCRdb reanalysed the 5' RACE reads using MiXCR and keeps one entry per CDR3 protein. The sample contains over 700,000 distinct CDR3 sequences, 50% to 65% of which appear only once. Sequenced input: blood. Receptors were obtained from a man aged 80 or over in good health.

V usage is TRBV6-2 or TRBV6-3 and J usage is TRBJ2-1, with 13 positions matching TRBD2. This CDR3 has 17 amino acids. V lost 0 bases and J lost 6; bases outside the gene matches: 5. Looked up from germline, CDR1 is MNHEY and CDR2 is SVGEGT. Here the CDR3 reads CASSYSRTSGSANEQFF. The CDR3 DNA sequence: TGTGCCAGCAGTTACTCCAGGACTAGCGGGAGTGCCAATGAGCAGTTCTTC.

This sequence joins TRBV5-5 and TRBJ2-7; 7 nucleotides match TRBD1. Germline V gene sequence: CDR1 SGHKS, CDR2 YYEKEE (reference sequence). J lost 3 bases, V lost 0 bases, and 6 bases had no gene match. The CDR3 sequence is 15 residues long. The CDR3 nucleotides are TGTGCCAGCAGCTTGGAGGGGGCCGAGCTCTACGAGCAGTACTTC. This encodes CASSLEGAELYEQYF.

The rearrangement links TRBV15 to TRBJ1-4; D uncertain. Germline V gene lookup returns CDR1 LNHNV and CDR2 YYDKDF (reference sequence). The CDR3 extends over 14 amino acids. Deletions cut 8 bases from V and 12 bases from J, with 22 bases between. In nucleotides, the CDR3 is TGTGCCACCGCTTCTCTTGGCCCTGGGAGGGAACTGTTTTTT. It encodes CATASLGPGRELFF.

The CDR3 sequence: CASSPAPYGNYEQYF. The CDR3, as DNA: TGTGCCAGCAGCCCGGCTCCGTACGGGAACTACGAGCAGTACTTC. The chain uses TRBV5-5 and TRBJ2-4; D perhaps matches TRBD2 (5 bases). The DNA end is a closer match to TRBJ2-7, so the J assignment may be wrong. The CDR3 runs to 15 residues. CDR1 is SGHKS and CDR2 is YYEKEE in the germline V gene (reference sequence).

The V and J genes are TRBV7-3 and TRBJ2-1, with D maybe TRBD1 (5 bases). The V end lost 4 bases, the J end lost 8 bases, and 18 bases lay between the germline ends. Germline V lookup: CDR1 SGHTA, CDR2 FQGTGA. CDR3 length: 15 residues. This chain's CDR3 is CASSSLAGKTDEQFF. For the CDR3, the DNA is TGTGCCAGCAGCTCACTGGCAGGGAAAACGGATGAGCAGTTCTTC.

There are a few counts of this clonotype. V and J are TRBV27 and TRBJ2-7; 10 nucleotides align to TRBD1. This CDR3 contains 17 residues. The germline gives CDR1 MNHEY, CDR2 SMNVEV (reference sequence). The junction had 15 bases not matched to a gene; V was cut back by 3 bases and J by 7 bases. CDR3 in DNA: TGTGCCAGCAGTTTGTGGACAGGGGGGATCCTAGGAGAGGAGCAGTACTTC. It specifies CASSLWTGGILGEEQYF.

This rearrangement joins TRBV12-3 or TRBV12-4 to TRBJ1-2; D might be TRBD1 (5 bases). CDR3 size: 11 residues. V dropped 10 bases and J dropped 6 bases, with 12 bases sitting between them. CDR3 nucleotide sequence: TGTGCCACCGGGCAGGGAAATGGCTACACCTTC. Residues: CATGQGNGYTF.

This clonotype was picked up a small number of times. The chain employs TRBV4-2 and TRBJ2-1, with D possibly TRBD1 on 10 matching bases. The CDR3 consists of 15 residues. Germline V gene data show CDR1 as LGHNA and CDR2 as YNFKEQ. V shed 6 bases and J shed 9 bases, with 21 bases lying between them. CDR3 protein: CASSLAGQGISEQFF. The CDR3 bases are TGTGCCAGCAGTCTAGCGGGACAGGGGATCAGTGAGCAGTTCTTC.

This chain connects TRBV5-1 to TRBJ2-7; 10 bases line up with TRBD1. The CDR3 consists of 14 residues. Germline values: CDR1 SGHRS, CDR2 YFSETQ. Trimming at V came to 4 bases and at J to 3 bases, leaving 4 bases not matched to a gene. The DNA of the CDR3 is TGCGCCAGCAGCGATAGGACAGGGGGCTACGAGCAGTACTTC. This codes for CASSDRTGGYEQYF.

This sequence joins TRBV3-1 and TRBJ2-7; tentative D call: TRBD2 (6 bases). Looked up from germline, CDR1 is LGHDT and CDR2 is YNNKEL (reference sequence). The V and J ends lost 2 bases and 5 bases respectively, with 19 bases between them. The CDR3 has 16 residues. This CDR3 is CASSQFLGLIDDEQYF. CDR3 nucleotide sequence: TGTGCCAGCAGCCAATTCTTGGGACTTATCGATGACGAGCAGTACTTC.

The chain employs TRBV30 and TRBJ2-4; D might be TRBD2 (6 bases). CDR3 length: 15 amino acids. Trimming removed 0 bases from V and 10 bases from J, with 19 bases in between. Germline loops: CDR1 GTSNPN, CDR2 SVGIG (reference sequence). The CDR3 is CAWSVRETRARIQYF. As DNA, the CDR3 is TGTGCCTGGAGTGTACGGGAGACTAGGGCCAGAATTCAGTACTTC.

CDR3 loop: CSVLGWGRGDNEQFF. The CDR3 DNA sequence: TGCAGCGTCCTGGGGTGGGGGAGAGGGGACAATGAGCAGTTCTTC. The gene calls are TRBV29-1 and TRBJ2-1; D possibly uses TRBD1 or TRBD2 (5 bases each). CDR1 is SQVTM, CDR2 ANQGSEA, per germline. V was clipped by 6 bases and J by 5 bases, with 20 bases between them. The CDR3 sequence is 15 residues long.

This chain links TRBV15 with TRBJ2-7; 11 nucleotides align to TRBD1. Trimming cost V 0 bases and J 2 bases; bases outside gene matches: 3. Germline V lookup: CDR1 LNHNV, CDR2 YYDKDF (reference sequence). This CDR3 has 16 residues. CDR3 region: CATSRDRGQGAYEQYF. CDR3 DNA sequence: TGTGCCACCAGCAGAGATCGGGGACAGGGGGCCTACGAGCAGTACTTC.

The genes are TRBV29-1 and TRBJ2-5; 14 bases agree with TRBD2. The CDR3 has 16 amino acids. V was pared by 5 bases and J by 11 bases, with 16 bases of the junction left unmatched. The germline V gene encodes CDR1 SQVTM and CDR2 ANQGSEA. The CDR3 sequence: CSVPRGLAGAYNEQYF. As DNA, the CDR3 is TGCAGCGTTCCACGGGGACTAGCGGGAGCGTACAATGAGCAGTACTTC.

In this sample, this clonotype turned up a few times. The chain has TRBV7-2 and TRBJ2-3; maybe TRBD2 (6 bases). V was cut by 7 bases and J by 5 bases, with 16 bases left in between. Germline CDR1 reads SGHTA; CDR2 reads FQGNSA. This CDR3 has 14 amino acids. CDR3 sequence: CASTTRGGVDTQYF. The CDR3, as DNA: TGTGCCAGCACCACAAGGGGCGGGGTAGATACGCAGTATTTT.

The chain has TRBV3-1 and TRBJ2-7, with a tentative D call TRBD1 (5 bases). CDR1 LGHDT and CDR2 YNNKEL come from the germline V gene (reference sequence). The CDR3 is 13 amino acids. The V gene lost 4 bases and the J gene lost 7 bases, with 14 bases spanning the gap. Written as DNA, the CDR3 is TGTGCCAGCAGCCCCGACAGCCTCGGTGAGCAGTACTTC. This encodes CASSPDSLGEQYF.

The chain carries TRBV7-9 and TRBJ2-4, with D perhaps TRBD2 (5 bases). The better agreement between TRBJ2-7 and the DNA end casts doubt on the J call. CDR3 size: 16 residues. Per the germline V gene, CDR1 is SEHNR and CDR2 is FQNEAQ (reference sequence). The CDR3 reads CASSLTTLHSAYEQYF. The DNA for the CDR3 is TGTGCCAGCAGCTTAACCACGCTACATAGCGCCTACGAGCAGTACTTC.

This chain uses TRBV3-1 with TRBJ2-7; 8 positions agree with TRBD2. CDR1 is LGHDT and CDR2 is YNNKEL in the germline V gene (reference sequence). J was trimmed by 0 bases and V by 1 base; bases with no gene match: 2. This CDR3 is built from 15 residues. The CDR3 reads CASSQVAGGSYEQYF. CDR3 bases: TGTGCCAGCAGCCAAGTGGCGGGAGGCTCCTACGAGCAGTACTTC.

The chain employs TRBV2 and TRBJ2-1, with 9 bases fitting TRBD2. The CDR3 has 16 amino acids. Germline CDR1 reads SNHLY; CDR2 reads FYNNEI. The junction had 15 bases not matched to a gene; V was cut back by 8 bases and J by 7 bases. In nucleotides, the CDR3 is TGTGCCAGCCCTGTTAATTTAGCGGGGGTTAGAAATGAGCAGTTCTTC. It codes for CASPVNLAGVRNEQFF.